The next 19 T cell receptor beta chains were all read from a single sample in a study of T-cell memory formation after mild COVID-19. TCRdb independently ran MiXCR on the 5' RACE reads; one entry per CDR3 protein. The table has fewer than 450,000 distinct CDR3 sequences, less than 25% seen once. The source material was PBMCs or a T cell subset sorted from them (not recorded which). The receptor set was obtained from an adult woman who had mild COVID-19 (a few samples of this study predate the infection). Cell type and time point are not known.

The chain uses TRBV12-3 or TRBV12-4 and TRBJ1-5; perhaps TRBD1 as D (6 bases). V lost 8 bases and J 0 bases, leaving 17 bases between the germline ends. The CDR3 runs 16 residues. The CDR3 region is CASALGAGVSNQPQHF. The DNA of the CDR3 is TGTGCCAGCGCGCTGGGCGCAGGGGTTAGCAATCAGCCCCAGCATTTT.

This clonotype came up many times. As DNA, the CDR3 is TGTGCCAGCAGCCCCCTGGGGGCAGGAACCCCCTACGAGCAGTACTTC. It translates to CASSPLGAGTPYEQYF. The V gene is TRBV7-9, the J gene TRBJ2-7, with D possibly matching TRBD1 (6 bases). The CDR3 consists of 16 residues. V lost 5 bases and J lost 2, with 19 bases in between. Per the germline V gene, CDR1 is SEHNR and CDR2 is FQNEAQ (reference sequence).

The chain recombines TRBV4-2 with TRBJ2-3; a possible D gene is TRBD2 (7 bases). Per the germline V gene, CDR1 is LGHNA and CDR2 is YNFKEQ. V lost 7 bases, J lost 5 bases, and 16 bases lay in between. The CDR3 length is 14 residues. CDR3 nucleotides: TGTGCCAGCACACTAGACGGGGGGCAAGATACGCAGTATTTT. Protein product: CASTLDGGQDTQYF.

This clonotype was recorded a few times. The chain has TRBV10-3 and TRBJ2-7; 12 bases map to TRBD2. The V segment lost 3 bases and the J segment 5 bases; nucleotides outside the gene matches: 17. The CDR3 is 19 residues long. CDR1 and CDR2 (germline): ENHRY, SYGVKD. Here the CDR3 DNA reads TGTGCCATCAGTGACCCCGGACTAGCGGGAAATCCTTGGGGACACGAGCAGTACTTC. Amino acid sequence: CAISDPGLAGNPWGHEQYF.

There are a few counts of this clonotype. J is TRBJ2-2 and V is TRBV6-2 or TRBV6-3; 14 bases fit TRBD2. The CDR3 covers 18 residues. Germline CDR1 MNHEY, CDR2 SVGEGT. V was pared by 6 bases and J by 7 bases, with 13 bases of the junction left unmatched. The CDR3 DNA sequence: TGTGCCAGCAGGCAAGGACTAGCGGGGGGCCTCAAGAACGGGGAGCTGTTTTTT. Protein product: CASRQGLAGGLKNGELFF.

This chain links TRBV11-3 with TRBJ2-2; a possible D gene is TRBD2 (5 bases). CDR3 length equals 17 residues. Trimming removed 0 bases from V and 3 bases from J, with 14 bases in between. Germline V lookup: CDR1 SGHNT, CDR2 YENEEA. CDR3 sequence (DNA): TGTGCCAGCAGCTTAGATAAATGGCGGGCTTACACCGGGGAGCTGTTTTTT. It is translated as CASSLDKWRAYTGELFF.

The CDR3 bases are TGCAGTGCTAGCGCCCCGGGACAGTATAATTCACCCCTCCACTTT. As protein: CSASAPGQYNSPLHF. The gene calls are TRBV20-1 and TRBJ1-6, with 7 bases fitting TRBD1. CDR3 length equals 15 residues. CDR1 and CDR2 from the germline V gene are DFQATT and SNEGSKA (reference sequence). The junction had 6 bases not matched to a gene; V was cut back by 3 bases and J by 4 bases.

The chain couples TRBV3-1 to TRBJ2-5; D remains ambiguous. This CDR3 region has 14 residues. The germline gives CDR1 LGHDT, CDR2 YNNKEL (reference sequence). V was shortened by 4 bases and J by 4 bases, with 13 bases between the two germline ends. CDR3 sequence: CASSPYPRGETQYF. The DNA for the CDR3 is TGTGCCAGCAGCCCCTACCCGAGAGGAGAGACCCAGTACTTC.

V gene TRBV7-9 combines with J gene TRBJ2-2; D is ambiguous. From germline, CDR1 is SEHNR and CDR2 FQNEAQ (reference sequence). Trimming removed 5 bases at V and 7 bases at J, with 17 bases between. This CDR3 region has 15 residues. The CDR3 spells CASSDGSTEGGELFF. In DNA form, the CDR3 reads TGTGCCAGCAGCGACGGGTCTACGGAAGGCGGGGAGCTGTTTTTT.

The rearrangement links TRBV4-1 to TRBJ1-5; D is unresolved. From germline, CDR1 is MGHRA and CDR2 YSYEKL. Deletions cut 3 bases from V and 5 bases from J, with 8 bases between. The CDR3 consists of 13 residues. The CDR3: CASSQAFDQPQHF. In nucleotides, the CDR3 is TGCGCCAGCAGCCAGGCGTTTGATCAGCCCCAGCATTTT.

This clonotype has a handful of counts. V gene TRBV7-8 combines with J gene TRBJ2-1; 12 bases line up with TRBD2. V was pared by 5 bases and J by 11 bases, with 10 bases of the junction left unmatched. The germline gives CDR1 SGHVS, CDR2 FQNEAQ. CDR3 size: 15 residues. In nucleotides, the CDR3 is TGTGCCAGCAGCCCCGGGACTAGCGGGCCCTACAAGCAGTTCTTC. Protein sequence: CASSPGTSGPYKQFF.

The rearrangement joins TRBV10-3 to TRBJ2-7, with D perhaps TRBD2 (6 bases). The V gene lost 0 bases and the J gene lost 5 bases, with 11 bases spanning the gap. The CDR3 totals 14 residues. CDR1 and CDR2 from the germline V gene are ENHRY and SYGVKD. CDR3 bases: TGTGCCATCAGTGAGTCCGGGAGATCCCACGAGCAGTACTTC. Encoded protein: CAISESGRSHEQYF.

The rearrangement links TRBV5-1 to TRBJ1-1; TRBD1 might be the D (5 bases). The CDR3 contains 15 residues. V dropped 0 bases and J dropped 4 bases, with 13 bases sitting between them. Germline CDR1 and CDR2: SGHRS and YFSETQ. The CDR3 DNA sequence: TGCGCCAGCAGCTTGGAAGGGGATTCGGCCACTGAAGCTTTCTTT. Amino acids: CASSLEGDSATEAFF.

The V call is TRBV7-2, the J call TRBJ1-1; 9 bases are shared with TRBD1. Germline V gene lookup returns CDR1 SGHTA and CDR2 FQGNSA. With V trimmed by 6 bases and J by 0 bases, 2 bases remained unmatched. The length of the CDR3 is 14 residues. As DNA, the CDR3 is TGTGCCAGCAGGAGACAGGGGGTGAACACTGAAGCTTTCTTT. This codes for CASRRQGVNTEAFF.

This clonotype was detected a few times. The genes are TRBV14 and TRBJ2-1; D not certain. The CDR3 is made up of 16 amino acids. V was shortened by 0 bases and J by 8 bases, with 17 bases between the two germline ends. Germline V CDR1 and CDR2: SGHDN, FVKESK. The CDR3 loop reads CASSQEAPNIADEQFF. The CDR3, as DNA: TGTGCCAGCAGCCAAGAGGCGCCCAACATCGCCGATGAGCAGTTCTTC. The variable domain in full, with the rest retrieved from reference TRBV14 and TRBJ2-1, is EAGVTQFPSHSVIEKGQTVTLRCDPISGHDNLYWYRRVMGKEIKFLLHFVKESKQDESGMPNNRFLAERTGGTYSTLKVQPAELEDSGVYFCASSQEAPNIADEQFFGPGTRLTVL.

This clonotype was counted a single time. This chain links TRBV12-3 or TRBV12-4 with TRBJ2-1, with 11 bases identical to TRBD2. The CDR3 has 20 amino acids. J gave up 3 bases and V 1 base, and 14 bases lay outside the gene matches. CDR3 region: CASSLGPGLAEIAHYNEQFF. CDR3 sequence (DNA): TGTGCCAGCAGTTTAGGGCCGGGACTAGCGGAGATAGCTCACTACAATGAGCAGTTCTTC.

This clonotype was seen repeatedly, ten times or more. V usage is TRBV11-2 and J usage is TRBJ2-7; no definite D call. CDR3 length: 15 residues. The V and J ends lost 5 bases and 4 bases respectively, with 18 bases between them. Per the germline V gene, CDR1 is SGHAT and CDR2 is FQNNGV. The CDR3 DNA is TGTGCCAGCAGCCCAATAAGGCACAAGGATTACGAGCAGTACTTC. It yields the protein CASSPIRHKDYEQYF.

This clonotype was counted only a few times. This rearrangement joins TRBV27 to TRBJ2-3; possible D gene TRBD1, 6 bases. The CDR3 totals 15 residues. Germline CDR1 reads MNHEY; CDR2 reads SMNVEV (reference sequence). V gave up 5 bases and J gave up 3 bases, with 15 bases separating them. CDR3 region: CASSPYRESTDTQYF. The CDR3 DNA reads TGTGCCAGCAGTCCGTACAGGGAATCAACAGATACGCAGTATTTT.

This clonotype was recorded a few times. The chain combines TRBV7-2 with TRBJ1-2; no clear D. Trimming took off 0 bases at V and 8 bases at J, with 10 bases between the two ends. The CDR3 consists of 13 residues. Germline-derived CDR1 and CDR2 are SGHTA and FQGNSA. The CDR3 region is CASSLAYGGGYTF. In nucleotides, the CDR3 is TGTGCCAGCAGCTTAGCGTATGGTGGAGGCTACACCTTC.